Below are 16 T cell receptor beta chains sequenced from a single sample in a study of monozygotic twins with inflammatory bowel disease (dated by TCRdb to between 2018 and 2021). Library prep was done by 5' RACE. The instrument was an Illumina HiSeq 2500. Each entry corresponds to one CDR3 protein sequence from reads that TCRdb reprocessed, and DNA is not given. The sample table records under 200,000 distinct CDR3 sequences. Clones ranked in the top ten supply roughly 3% of the sample. The sample consisted of blood. Receptors originate from a human donor with ulcerative colitis or Crohn's disease, or a healthy co-twin of an affected twin (not recorded which).

The chain couples TRBV7-9 to TRBJ1-6; TCRdb calls TRBD1, which cannot be checked without DNA. This CDR3 is 16 amino acids long. Germline assignment: CDR1 SEHNR and CDR2 FQNEAQ (reference sequence). CDR3 sequence reads: CASSSSRDNNNSPLHF. Based on the CDR3 plus reference TRBV7-9 and TRBJ1-6, the full variable domain is DTGVSQNPRHKITKRGQNVTFRCDPISEHNRLYWYRQTLGQGPEFLTYFQNEAQLEKSRLLSDRFSAERPKGSFSTLEIQRTEQGDSAMYLCASSSSRDNNNSPLHFGNGTRLTVT.

The chain uses TRBV12-3 or TRBV12-4 and TRBJ2-3; TCRdb lists TRBD1, though no DNA is available to test this call. This CDR3 is 14 amino acids long. CDR3: CASSLSAGADTQYF.

The rearrangement uses TRBV7-2 and TRBJ1-5. CDR1 and CDR2 from the germline V gene are SGHTA and FQGNSA. The CDR3 has 15 amino acids. The CDR3 reads CASSARGGGYQPQHF.

The chain couples TRBV27 to TRBJ2-1; TCRdb outputs TRBD2, but without DNA this stays unchecked. The germline gives CDR1 MNHEY, CDR2 SMNVEV (reference sequence). The CDR3 spans 13 residues. The CDR3 sequence: CARDDSGNNEQFF.

The chain's CDR3 is CASSEGPRTDTQYF. This chain uses TRBV9 with TRBJ2-3; the TCRdb D gene call, TRBD1, has no DNA to confirm it. The CDR3 runs 14 residues. The germline V gene has CDR1 SGDLS and CDR2 YYNGEE.

The gene calls are TRBV5-4 and TRBJ1-6; TCRdb outputs TRBD1, but without DNA this stays unchecked. The germline V gene encodes CDR1 SGHNT and CDR2 YYREEE (reference sequence). This CDR3 has 13 amino acids. CDR3 region: CASSLGGSSPLHF.

The rearrangement links TRBV6-1 to TRBJ2-1; TCRdb's D gene call, TRBD2, goes unchecked for lack of DNA. The CDR3 is 15 residues long. Germline CDR1 and CDR2: MNHNS and SASEGT. CDR3 amino acids: CASSRASGTYNEQFF.

The CDR3 protein is CATSDFLAGGPDTQYF. The rearrangement joins TRBV24-1 to TRBJ2-3; TCRdb picks TRBD2, but there is no DNA to check that call. This CDR3 is 16 amino acids long. CDR1 is KGHDR and CDR2 is SFDVKD in the germline V gene.

J is TRBJ2-3 and V is TRBV7-3; the D gene TCRdb calls, TRBD1, cannot be checked with no DNA. This CDR3 is 16 amino acids long. Germline V gene data show CDR1 as SGHTA and CDR2 as FQGTGA. The CDR3 spells CASSSGGPGGADTQYF.

The CDR3 region is CASSSGLAGAEETQYF. V and J are TRBV5-1 and TRBJ2-5; the TRBD2 assignment by TCRdb is unverifiable without DNA. The germline CDR1 and CDR2 sequences are SGHRS and YFSETQ. The CDR3 has 16 amino acids.

V and J are TRBV27 and TRBJ2-3; as DNA is missing, the TRBD2 call by TCRdb cannot be tested. Germline V gene sequence: CDR1 MNHEY, CDR2 SMNVEV (reference sequence). The CDR3 sequence is 17 residues long. CDR3 region: CASSGLAGFGGTDTQYF.

This chain connects TRBV24-1 to TRBJ2-2; TCRdb's assignment of TRBD1 cannot be checked, as there is no DNA. The CDR3 has 13 residues. Germline V gene data show CDR1 as KGHDR and CDR2 as SFDVKD. The CDR3 reads CATRSQGTGELFF.

V usage is TRBV5-6 and J usage is TRBJ2-1; TCRdb gives TRBD2 as the D gene, but with no DNA this cannot be confirmed. Germline V lookup: CDR1 SGHDT, CDR2 YYEEEE. The CDR3 is 17 residues long. The CDR3 loop is CASSLIGTSGRADEQFF.

V and J are TRBV7-3 and TRBJ1-1; as DNA is missing, the TRBD1 call by TCRdb cannot be tested. The CDR3 spans 15 residues. The germline gives CDR1 SGHTA, CDR2 FQGTGA. CDR3 in amino acids: CASTQSGGGNTEAFF.

The chain uses TRBV29-1 and TRBJ2-1; TCRdb's D call of TRBD2 is untestable without DNA. Germline CDR1 and CDR2: SQVTM and ANQGSEA. This CDR3 comprises 14 residues. The CDR3 protein is CSVERVGFYNEQFF.

The chain recombines TRBV20-1 with TRBJ2-1; the D call from TCRdb, TRBD1, cannot be confirmed without DNA. CDR1 and CDR2 (germline): DFQATT, SNEGSKA (reference sequence). The CDR3 loop spans 15 amino acids. The CDR3 spells CSANRGTDSYNEQFF.